This T cell receptor (beta chain) comes out of a study of T cells after yellow fever vaccination. Study outcomes and limitations: In FACS-sorted repertoires, abundant clonotypes from the bulk population could appear as contaminants. Clones from primary vaccination mostly reappeared after the booster (roughly 95% CD4, about 88% CD8).

Comment on this clonotype: Antigen specificity is unknown.

TCRdb re-called the 5' RACE reads through MiXCR, storing one row per CDR3 protein. The sample consists of roughly 400,000 distinct CDR3 sequences, 18% of them appearing once. The sequence was collected from a man aged 18 to 29 who received the YFV17D yellow fever vaccine. Specimen: PBMCs, collected before the yellow fever booster vaccination.

The CDR3 loop reads CASSQLAGGLDEQFF. CDR3 DNA sequence: TGCGCCAGCAGCCAGTTAGCGGGGGGGCTCGATGAGCAGTTCTTC. The genes are TRBV4-1 and TRBJ2-1; TRBD2 matches at 11 bases. Germline V gives CDR1 MGHRA, CDR2 YSYEKL. The trim removed 3 bases at V and 8 bases at J, leaving 6 bases unmatched. This CDR3 has 15 residues.